This entry concerns a single T cell receptor beta chain. The antigen is not known. These data come from a study of cytomegalovirus exposure and HLA in healthy donors. At collection, donors were nominally healthy, but unrecorded immune exposures were probable. Findings and caveats of the study: Certain indistinguishable V segments, among them TRBV6-2 and TRBV6-3, were excluded. Earlier findings revealed that most TCR beta V segments proved productive either about 87% or about 30% of the time. High specificity and sensitivity for cytomegalovirus status were reported for the classifier.

From germline, CDR1 is SGDLS and CDR2 YYNGEE. This CDR3 region has 16 residues. V was shortened by 0 bases and J by 6 bases, with 18 bases between the two germline ends. The primer mix had 60 Vbeta and 13 Jbeta primers. This table comes from immunoSEQ multiplex PCR, and its TCRdb copy is limited to in-frame clones, with some not included. In the table there are approximately 150,000 clones, around 77% of which are singletons. The chain is built from TRBV9 and TRBJ1-1; no clear D gene. The sequence was collected from a woman in her 40s in good health and CMV-seronegative. The sequencing sample was made of PBMCs. CDR3 in amino acids: CASSVEMEVGRAEAFF. CDR3 nucleotide sequence: TGTGCCAGCAGCGTAGAAATGGAGGTGGGGAGAGCTGAAGCTTTCTTT.